A selection of T cell receptor beta chains follows, all from one sample in a study of blood T cell repertoires in COVID-19. This table comes from immunoSEQ multiplex PCR, and its TCRdb copy is limited to in-frame clones, with some not included. The sample contains 250,000 to 350,000 clones, approximately 80% of which appear only once. Sequenced sample: peripheral blood. Source of these receptors: a woman aged 50 to 60 with active or convalescent COVID-19. Both conserved end residues are part of each CDR3. A D gene is named only where the DNA matches it firmly. Size tells how often a clone was seen (once, few, many) or the class of an expanded clone, and some rows leave it out.

V,J,D,size,DNA,CDR3
TRBV9,TRBJ2-5,TRBD2,NA,TGTGCCAGCAGCCCGGCCCCGGGGGGTCAAGAGACCCAGTACTTC,CASSPAPGGQETQYF
TRBV9,TRBJ1-3,NA,NA,TGTGCCAGCGGGCTGGGGGGTCAAGCTGGAAACACCATATATTTT,CASGLGGQAGNTIYF
TRBV7-9,TRBJ1-2,TRBD1,few,TGTGCCAGCAGCTTAGACAGGGGGCACGATGGCTACACCTTC,CASSLDRGHDGYTF
TRBV12-3/TRBV12-4,TRBJ2-3,TRBD1,once,TGTGCCAGCAGCGACAGGGGTACAGATACGCAGTATTTT,CASSDRGTDTQYF
TRBV19,TRBJ1-5,NA,once,TGTGCCAGTAGTATAGAGAGGACATTCCCCCCCAGTCAGCCCCAGCATTTT,CASSIERTFPPSQPQHF
TRBV27,TRBJ1-2,TRBD1,NA,TGTGCCAGCAGTTCGCCCCATACAGGGGATTTGGTTAATGGCTACACCTTC,CASSSPHTGDLVNGYTF
TRBV19,TRBJ1-5,TRBD1,NA,TGTGCCAGTGGCCTTCGACAGGGGGGAAAGCCCCAGCATTTT,CASGLRQGGKPQHF
TRBV10-3,TRBJ2-3,TRBD2,NA,TGTGCCATCAGTGCTTCGGGAGGAGCAGATACGCAGTATTTT,CAISASGGADTQYF
TRBV19,TRBJ1-3,NA,NA,TGTGCCAGTAGTACAGACCGGACACAAACTGGAAACACCATATATTTT,CASSTDRTQTGNTIYF
TRBV5-1,TRBJ2-3,NA,NA,TGCGCCAGCAGCCCACCGACCACAGGGGATACGCAGTATTTT,CASSPPTTGDTQYF
TRBV5-8,TRBJ2-1,TRBD2,once,TGTGCCAGCAGCCTCCCGACTAGCGGAGTTTACAATGAGCAGTTCTTC,CASSLPTSGVYNEQFF
TRBV11-2,TRBJ1-3,TRBD1,NA,TGTGCCAGCAGCGTGGACAGGGGAAACACCATATATTTT,CASSVDRGNTIYF
TRBV7-9,TRBJ1-6,NA,NA,TGTGCCAGCAGCTTAGCGGAGGCGGGGGCCGCGCCCCTTTTTCCCCTCCACTTT,CASSLAEAGAAPLFPLHF
TRBV2,TRBJ2-3,TRBD2,NA,TGTGCCAGCAGGGGGACTAGCGGGAGGGCCGTTGGTGGCACAGATACGCAGTATTTT,CASRGTSGRAVGGTDTQYF
TRBV28,TRBJ1-5,NA,once,TGTGCCAGCAGTGACAGGTATAGCAATCAGCCCCAGCATTTT,CASSDRYSNQPQHF
TRBV2,TRBJ1-1,TRBD1,NA,TGTGCCAGCAGTATTTTCCCGGGACAGATTAACACTGAAGCTTTCTTT,CASSIFPGQINTEAFF
TRBV19,TRBJ1-1,NA,few,TGTGCCAGTAGCCAAGGGCGGGGCCTGAAAGCTTTCTTT,CASSQGRGLKAFF
TRBV27,TRBJ2-7,TRBD2,NA,TGTGCCAGCAGTAGAGCGGGGGGGCTCAGCTACGAGCAGTACTTC,CASSRAGGLSYEQYF
TRBV6-2/TRBV6-3,TRBJ2-7,TRBD2,few,TGTGCCAGCACCCCGGGGGGGGATCTCTACGAGCAGTACTTC,CASTPGGDLYEQYF
TRBV7-8,TRBJ2-7,NA,NA,TGTGCCAGCAGCCAGGAGACCTACGAGCAGTACTTC,CASSQETYEQYF
TRBV5-1,TRBJ2-7,NA,NA,TGCGCCAGCAGTCCAGGGCGGGGTAACGAGCAGTACTTC,CASSPGRGNEQYF
TRBV5-4,TRBJ1-2,NA,NA,TGTGCCAGCAGTCCTCAGGGGCCGAGTAACTATGGCTACACCTTC,CASSPQGPSNYGYTF